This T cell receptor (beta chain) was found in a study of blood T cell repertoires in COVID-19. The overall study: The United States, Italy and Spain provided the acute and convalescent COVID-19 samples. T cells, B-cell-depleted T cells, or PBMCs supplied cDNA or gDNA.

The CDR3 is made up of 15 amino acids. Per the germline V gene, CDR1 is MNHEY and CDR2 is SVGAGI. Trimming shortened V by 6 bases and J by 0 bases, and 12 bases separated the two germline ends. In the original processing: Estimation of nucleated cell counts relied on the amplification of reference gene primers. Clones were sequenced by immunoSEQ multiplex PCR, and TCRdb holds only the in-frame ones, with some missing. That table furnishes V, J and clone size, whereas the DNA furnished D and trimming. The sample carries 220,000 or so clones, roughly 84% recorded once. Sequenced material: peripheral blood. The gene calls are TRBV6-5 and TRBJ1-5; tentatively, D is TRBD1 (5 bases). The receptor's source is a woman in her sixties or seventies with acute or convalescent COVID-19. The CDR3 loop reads CASSALGLSNQPQHF. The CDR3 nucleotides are TGTGCCAGCAGCGCACTGGGACTTAGCAATCAGCCCCAGCATTTT.